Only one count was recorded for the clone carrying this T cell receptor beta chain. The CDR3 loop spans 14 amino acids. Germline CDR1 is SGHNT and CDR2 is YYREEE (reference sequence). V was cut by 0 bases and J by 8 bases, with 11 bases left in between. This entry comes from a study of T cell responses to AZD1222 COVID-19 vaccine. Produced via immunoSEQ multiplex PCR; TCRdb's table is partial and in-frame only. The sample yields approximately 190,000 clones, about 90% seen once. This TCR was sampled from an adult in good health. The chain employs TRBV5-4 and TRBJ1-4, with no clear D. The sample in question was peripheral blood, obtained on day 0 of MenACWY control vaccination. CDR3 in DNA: TGTGCCAGCAGCTTGGGCGGGCCGATGGAAAAACTGTTTTTT. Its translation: CASSLGGPMEKLFF.